These 11 T cell receptor beta chains originate from one sample sequenced in a study of healthy donors' naive CD4 and CD8 T cells. Starting from around 500 ng of total RNA, TCR libraries were made with linear amplification. TCRdb re-analysed the reads in MiXCR, keeping a single row per CDR3 protein. The table has approximately 200,000 distinct CDR3 sequences, around 74% seen once. The sample was naive CD4+ and CD8+ T cells sorted from blood, pooled from several donors. These receptors were obtained from a pool of human donors in good health; the sample pools cells from several healthy donors.

V and J are TRBV10-3 and TRBJ2-3; 11 positions match TRBD1. Germline V CDR1 and CDR2: ENHRY, SYGVKD. V shed 6 bases and J 4 bases; nucleotides not matched to a gene: 6. CDR3 length equals 15 residues. The CDR3 sequence: CAISSGTGGSDTQYF. CDR3 nucleotides: TGTGCCATCAGCTCCGGGACAGGGGGATCAGATACGCAGTATTTT.

This rearrangement joins TRBV2 to TRBJ2-7; weak D call: TRBD1 (6 bases). The germline V gene encodes CDR1 SNHLY and CDR2 FYNNEI. Trimming pared 6 bases from V and 6 bases from J, leaving 15 bases between. The CDR3 contains 13 residues. The CDR3 reads CASSSLRGSEQYV. CDR3 coding DNA: TGTGCCAGCAGCTCCCTAAGGGGGTCCGAGCAGTACGTC.

V gene TRBV5-6 combines with J gene TRBJ1-5; 8 nucleotides match TRBD1. After removal of 4 bases from V and 0 bases from J, the junction contained 6 bases not matched to a gene. Germline values: CDR1 SGHDT, CDR2 YYEEEE. The CDR3 runs 16 residues. CDR3 region: CASSQGQGLSNQPQHF. CDR3 nucleotide sequence: TGTGCCAGCAGCCAAGGACAGGGACTTAGCAATCAGCCCCAGCATTTT.

The V gene is TRBV29-1, the J gene TRBJ1-1; perhaps TRBD1 as D (5 bases). V lost 4 bases and J lost 3, with 9 bases in between. The CDR3 sequence is 12 residues long. Germline V gene sequence: CDR1 SQVTM, CDR2 ANQGSEA. Written as DNA, the CDR3 is TGCAGCGTTGTCCGAGGGGACACTGAAGCTTTCTTT. Its translation is CSVVRGDTEAFF.

The rearrangement links TRBV19 to TRBJ2-7; 8 nucleotides match TRBD1. The CDR3 extends over 15 amino acids. After removal of 9 bases from V and 5 bases from J, the junction contained 15 bases not matched to a gene. Per germline, CDR1 LNHDA and CDR2 SQIVND (reference sequence). The CDR3 DNA follows: TGTGCCAGGATCAAGGACAGGGATCCTCTCGACGAGCAGTACGTC. It specifies CARIKDRDPLDEQYV.

The V call is TRBV20-1, the J call TRBJ2-5; 11 positions match TRBD2. The V segment lost 3 bases and the J segment 4 bases; nucleotides outside the gene matches: 7. The CDR3 has 15 amino acids. Germline V CDR1 and CDR2: DFQATT, SNEGSKA (reference sequence). The CDR3 is CSASELAGVGETQYF. For the CDR3, the DNA is TGCAGTGCTAGTGAACTAGCGGGAGTAGGAGAGACCCAGTACTTC.

The chain has TRBV29-1 and TRBJ1-2; perhaps TRBD1 as D (6 bases). Germline CDR1 and CDR2: SQVTM and ANQGSEA. V lost 1 base to trimming and J lost 5 bases, with 11 bases between them. This CDR3 has 13 amino acids. The CDR3 sequence: CSVEGGQSYGYTF. The CDR3 DNA is TGCAGCGTTGAAGGAGGACAGTCATATGGCTACACCTTC.

The chain employs TRBV4-1 and TRBJ2-5; D may be TRBD2 (7 bases). This CDR3 comprises 15 residues. V was cut by 6 bases and J by 5 bases, with 19 bases left in between. Germline lookup yields CDR1 MGHRA and CDR2 YSYEKL. CDR3 DNA sequence: TGCGCCAGCAGTGAGGAGGGGGGGGCCGTCGAGACCCAGTACTTC. Translating it yields CASSEEGGAVETQYF.

This clonotype was found once. The genes are TRBV29-1 and TRBJ2-3; 7 bases align to TRBD2. CDR1 and CDR2 from the germline V gene are SQVTM and ANQGSEA. The V segment lost 5 bases and the J segment 1 base; nucleotides outside the gene matches: 3. The CDR3 runs to 13 residues. Here the CDR3 DNA reads TGCAGCGTTCGACTAGCCCGCACAGATACGCAGTATTTT. It encodes CSVRLARTDTQYF.

The chain carries TRBV20-1 and TRBJ1-1; D gene ambiguous. The CDR3 is 16 amino acids. The germline V gene encodes CDR1 DFQATT and CDR2 SNEGSKA (reference sequence). V was cut by 0 bases and J by 2 bases, with 16 bases left in between. The CDR3 protein is CSARDLIGRINTEAFF. CDR3 nucleotides: TGCAGTGCTAGAGATCTAATAGGGAGAATTAACACTGAAGCTTTCTTT.

V and J are TRBV19 and TRBJ2-6; possibly TRBD1 for D (6 bases). CDR1 is LNHDA, CDR2 SQIVND, per germline (reference sequence). There are 17 residues in the CDR3. V lost 5 bases to trimming and J lost 0 bases, with 14 bases between them. DNA of the CDR3: TGTGCCAGTAGTCCCACCTGGACAGACTCTGGGGCCAACGTCCTGACTTTC. This codes for CASSPTWTDSGANVLTF.